These T cell receptor beta chains were read from a single sample in a study of monozygotic twins with inflammatory bowel disease. TCRdb reanalyzed the 5' RACE reads and collapses them to one entry per CDR3 protein, without DNA. The sample table includes under 150,000 distinct CDR3 sequences. The sequencing input was blood. The receptors here all came from a human donor with ulcerative colitis or Crohn's disease, or a healthy co-twin of an affected twin (not recorded which). Both conserved end residues are part of each CDR3.

V gene,J gene,CDR3 protein
TRBV6-6,TRBJ2-4,CASSPTGTKNIQYF
TRBV7-2,TRBJ1-2,CASSLVDRYGYTF
TRBV29-1,TRBJ1-2,CSALTGDRSYGYTF
TRBV7-2,TRBJ1-2,CASSHMLRSRANYGYTF
TRBV7-6,TRBJ2-3,CASSLDRGTTDTQYF
TRBV20-1,TRBJ1-5,CSARGGGSTSSNQPQHF
TRBV5-1,TRBJ2-2,CASSPVTGGEAGELFF
TRBV12-3/TRBV12-4,TRBJ2-1,CASRHRAEYPRVF
TRBV5-1,TRBJ2-5,CASSPGLIGGETQYF
TRBV12-3/TRBV12-4,TRBJ2-3,CASSNSGVGDTQYF
TRBV18,TRBJ2-5,CASSPGAETQYF
TRBV7-9,TRBJ2-1,CASSSVRVRSYNEQFF
TRBV4-3,TRBJ2-1,CASSQEGRRRSGEQFF
TRBV10-3,TRBJ1-5,CAISELPGHRRGQPQHF
TRBV7-7,TRBJ1-6,CASSLELVGSLHF
TRBV21-1,TRBJ2-3,CATILVMWPDTQYF
TRBV7-3,TRBJ1-1,CASSSVGSTEAFF
TRBV11-2,TRBJ2-7,CASSLRGGSYEQYF
TRBV9,TRBJ2-1,CASSVGGDLYNEQFF
TRBV20-1,TRBJ2-7,CSARGSGQELVESYEQYF
TRBV20-1,TRBJ2-3,CSALPGLAGGTSTDTQYF
TRBV7-3,TRBJ1-1,CASSLDQKLRAFF
TRBV12-3/TRBV12-4,TRBJ1-6,CASSLWSRGHSPLHF
TRBV30,TRBJ2-7,CAWSGLSGGEQYF
TRBV5-1,TRBJ2-7,CASSTDRGTYYEQYF
TRBV15,TRBJ1-5,CATSRDGGTYSNQPQHF
TRBV30,TRBJ2-3,CAWSLRINTQYF
TRBV6-5,TRBJ1-5,CASSSGQGVSNQPQHF
TRBV4-2,TRBJ2-3,CASSQDLLAVTTDTQYF
TRBV7-2,TRBJ1-2,CASSSDRGLYGYTF
TRBV6-5,TRBJ2-5,CASSSPYLQETQYF
TRBV12-3/TRBV12-4,TRBJ1-2,CASSLTINYGYTF
TRBV5-4,TRBJ2-2,CASSRLGDTGELFF
TRBV2,TRBJ1-2,CASKQGGYGYTF
TRBV15,TRBJ1-1,CATSRGLGGRRDTEAFF
TRBV5-1,TRBJ1-2,CASSPIANANYGYTF
TRBV5-1,TRBJ2-3,CASNTRGLAGADTQYF
TRBV12-3/TRBV12-4,TRBJ2-5,CASSSIGLTGPSQETQYF
TRBV6-2/TRBV6-3,TRBJ2-3,CASSAGTGGSSTDTQYF
TRBV18,TRBJ2-1,CASSQGTDNEQFF
TRBV5-1,TRBJ2-7,CASSLEGQAAYEQYF
TRBV18,TRBJ2-7,CASSPPSYREVAYEQYF
TRBV28,TRBJ2-5,CASSRDSTVETQYF
TRBV5-1,TRBJ2-4,CASSLQGAKNMQYF
TRBV29-1,TRBJ2-7,CSVGSVVGGEQYF
TRBV10-3,TRBJ2-1,CAISESGPREFF
TRBV12-3/TRBV12-4,TRBJ2-7,CASSLEVGGYEQYF
TRBV4-2,TRBJ1-2,CASSQDGANYGYTF
TRBV20-1,TRBJ1-1,CSASDREWAEAFF